One T cell receptor beta chain is described in this entry. Being one base from a much bigger clone, this may be a read error. This entry comes from a study of cytotoxic CD8 clonotypes in ibrutinib-treated CLL. CDR1 is MNHEY and CDR2 is SVGAGI in the germline V gene. The length of the CDR3 is 13 residues. Trimming pared 6 bases from V and 1 base from J, leaving 4 bases between. Here immunoSEQ multiplex PCR was the method, and the copy in TCRdb shows in-frame clones only, minus some. This table has over 95,000 clones, 58% appearing once. The TCR sequence derives from a human donor with chronic lymphocytic leukemia. The chain uses TRBV6-5 and TRBJ2-6, with no clear D. Sequenced here: PBMCs, sampled after 24 months of ibrutinib treatment. CDR3 nucleotide sequence: TGTGCCAGCAGCCTTTCTGGGGCCAACGTCCTGACTTTC. Protein: CASSLSGANVLTF.